This entry describes one T cell receptor beta chain. This sample is drawn from a study of blood T cell repertoires in COVID-19. Study context: Acute and convalescent COVID-19 samples came from the United States, Italy and Spain.

Assay used: immunoSEQ multiplex PCR; TCRdb lists only in-frame clones, some missing. The sample lists about 330,000 clones, about 89% occurring once. The CDR3 is 13 amino acids. Germline CDR1 is LGHDT and CDR2 is YNNKEL (reference sequence). The V gene end was trimmed by 3 bases and the J gene end by 8 bases; junction bases not matched to a gene: 4. The age range of participants was 18 to 89 years, with residence in roughly 25 US areas. Participants' own reports of clinical history determined their cohort assignment. All recovered Cohort 3 donors got two negative PCRs, got clearance, or saw symptom resolution.

The TCR sequence derives from a woman aged 25 to 45 who had recovered from COVID-19. This chain links TRBV3-1 (or the pseudogene TRBV3-2) with TRBJ1-2, with 9 positions matching TRBD1. Sequenced input: PBMCs or T cells enriched from blood (not recorded which). Written as DNA, the CDR3 is TGTGCCAGCAGCCAGGGACAGGGAGGCGGCTACACCTTC. As protein: CASSQGQGGGYTF.